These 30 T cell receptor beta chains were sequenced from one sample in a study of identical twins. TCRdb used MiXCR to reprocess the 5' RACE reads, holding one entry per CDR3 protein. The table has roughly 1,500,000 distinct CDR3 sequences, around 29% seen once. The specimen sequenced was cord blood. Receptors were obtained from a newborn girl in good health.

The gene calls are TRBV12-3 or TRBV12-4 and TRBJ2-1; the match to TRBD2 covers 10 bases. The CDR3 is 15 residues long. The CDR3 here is CVRSPRTSGYNEQFF. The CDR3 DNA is TGTGTCCGCAGTCCGCGGACTAGCGGCTACAATGAGCAGTTCTTC.

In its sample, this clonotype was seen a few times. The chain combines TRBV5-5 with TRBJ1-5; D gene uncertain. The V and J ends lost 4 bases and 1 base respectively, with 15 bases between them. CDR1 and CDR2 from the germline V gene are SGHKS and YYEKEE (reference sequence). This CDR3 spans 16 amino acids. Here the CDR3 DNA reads TGTGCCAGCAGCATGGAGGCGTGGGGAAGCAATCAGCCCCAGCATTTT. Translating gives CASSMEAWGSNQPQHF.

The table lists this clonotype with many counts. The CDR3 region has the DNA TGTGCCAGCTCTCGGGGGTACAATGAGCAGTACTTC. Its translation: CASSRGYNEQYF. V is TRBV3-1 and J is TRBJ2-7; D perhaps matches TRBD2 (6 bases). There are 12 residues in the CDR3. The germline V gene encodes CDR1 LGHDT and CDR2 YNNKEL (reference sequence). Trimming removed 8 bases at V and 7 bases at J, with 15 bases between.

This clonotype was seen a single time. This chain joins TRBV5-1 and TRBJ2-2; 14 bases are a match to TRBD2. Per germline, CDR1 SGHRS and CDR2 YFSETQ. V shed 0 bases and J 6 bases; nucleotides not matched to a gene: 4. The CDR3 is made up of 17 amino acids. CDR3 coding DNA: TGCGCCAGCAGCTTGGGACTAGCGGGAGGGCCAGCCGGGGAGCTGTTTTTT. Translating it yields CASSLGLAGGPAGELFF.

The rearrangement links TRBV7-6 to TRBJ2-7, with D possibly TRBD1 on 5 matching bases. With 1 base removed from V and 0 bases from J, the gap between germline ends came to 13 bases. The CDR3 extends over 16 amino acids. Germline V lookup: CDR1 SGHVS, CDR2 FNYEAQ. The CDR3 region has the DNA TGTGCCAGCAGCTTAGGAGAAGGGGCAGGCTCCTACGAGCAGTACTTC. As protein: CASSLGEGAGSYEQYF.

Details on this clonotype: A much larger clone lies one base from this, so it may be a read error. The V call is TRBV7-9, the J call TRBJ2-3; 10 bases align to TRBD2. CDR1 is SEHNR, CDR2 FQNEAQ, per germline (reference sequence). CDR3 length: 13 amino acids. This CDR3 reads CATGTSVTDTRYF. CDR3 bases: TGTGCCACCGGGACTAGCGTGACAGATACGCGGTATTTT.

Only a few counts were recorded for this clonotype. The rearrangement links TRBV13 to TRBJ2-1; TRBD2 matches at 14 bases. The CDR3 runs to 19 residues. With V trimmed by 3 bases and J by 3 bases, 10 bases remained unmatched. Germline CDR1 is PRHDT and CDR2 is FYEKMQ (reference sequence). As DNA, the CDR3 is TGTGCCAGCAGCTTCACCGGGACTAGCGGGGGAAACCTCTACAATGAGCAGTTCTTC. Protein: CASSFTGTSGGNLYNEQFF. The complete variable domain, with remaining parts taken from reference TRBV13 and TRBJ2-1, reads AAGVIQSPRHLIKEKRETATLKCYPIPRHDTVYWYQQGPGQDPQFLISFYEKMQSDKGSIPDRFSAQQFSDYHSELNMSSLELGDSALYFCASSFTGTSGGNLYNEQFFGPGTRLTVL.

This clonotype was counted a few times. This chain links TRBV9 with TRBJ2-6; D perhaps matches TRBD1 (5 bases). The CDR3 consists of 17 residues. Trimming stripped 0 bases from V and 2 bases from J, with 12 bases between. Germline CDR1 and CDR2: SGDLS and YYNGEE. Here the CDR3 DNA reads TGTGCCAGCAGCGTAGAACCCACAGGCCCTGGGGCCAACGTCCTGACTTTC. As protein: CASSVEPTGPGANVLTF.

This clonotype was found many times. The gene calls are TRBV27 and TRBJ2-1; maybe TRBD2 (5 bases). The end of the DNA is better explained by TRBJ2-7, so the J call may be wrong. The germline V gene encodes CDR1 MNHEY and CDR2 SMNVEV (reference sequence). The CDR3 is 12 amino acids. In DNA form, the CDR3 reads TGTGCCAGCAGCCCTAGCTACAATGAGCAGTACTTC. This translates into CASSPSYNEQYF.

CDR3 amino acids: CASSEVGVPTETQYF. As DNA, the CDR3 is TGTGCCAGCAGTGAAGTTGGGGTACCGACGGAGACCCAGTACTTC. This rearrangement joins TRBV6-1 to TRBJ2-5; no reliable D call. V lost 1 base, J lost 5 bases, and 14 bases lay in between. Germline CDR1 MNHNS, CDR2 SASEGT. This CDR3 has 15 amino acids.

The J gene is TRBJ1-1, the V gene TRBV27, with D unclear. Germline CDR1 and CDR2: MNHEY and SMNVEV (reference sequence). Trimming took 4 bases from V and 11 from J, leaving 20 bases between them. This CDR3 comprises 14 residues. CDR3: CASSSSRRREGAFF. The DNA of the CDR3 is TGTGCCAGCAGTTCGTCCCGGCGTCGCGAAGGGGCTTTCTTT.

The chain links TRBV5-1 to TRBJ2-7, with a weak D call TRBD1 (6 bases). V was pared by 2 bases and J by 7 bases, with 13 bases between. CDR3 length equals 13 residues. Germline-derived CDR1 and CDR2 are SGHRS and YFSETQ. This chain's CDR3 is CASSLNREREQYF. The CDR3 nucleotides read TGCGCCAGCAGCTTAAACAGGGAGAGAGAGCAGTACTTC.

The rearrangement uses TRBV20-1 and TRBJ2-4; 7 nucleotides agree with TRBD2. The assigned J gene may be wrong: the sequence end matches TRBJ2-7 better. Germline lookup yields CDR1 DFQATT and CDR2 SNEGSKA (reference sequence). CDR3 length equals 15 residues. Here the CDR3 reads CSARDDLRLASEQYF. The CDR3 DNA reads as TGCAGTGCTAGAGATGATTTAAGACTAGCATCCGAGCAGTACTTC.

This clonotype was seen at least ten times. The CDR3 sequence: CATSDRGRTDTQYF. Written as DNA, the CDR3 is TGTGCCACCAGTGACAGGGGGCGCACAGATACGCAGTATTTT. The chain joins TRBV24-1 to TRBJ2-3; 8 nucleotides align to TRBD1. V shed 4 bases and J 1 base; nucleotides not matched to a gene: 0. This CDR3 spans 14 amino acids. The germline CDR1 and CDR2 sequences are KGHDR and SFDVKD.

CDR3 region: CAIRPGQGHNEQFF. Written as DNA, the CDR3 is TGTGCCATCAGACCGGGACAGGGACACAATGAGCAGTTCTTC. The V gene is TRBV10-3, the J gene TRBJ2-1; 9 nucleotides agree with TRBD1. This CDR3 is built from 14 residues. V lost 6 bases and J lost 5; bases outside the gene matches: 5. Germline CDR1 ENHRY, CDR2 SYGVKD.

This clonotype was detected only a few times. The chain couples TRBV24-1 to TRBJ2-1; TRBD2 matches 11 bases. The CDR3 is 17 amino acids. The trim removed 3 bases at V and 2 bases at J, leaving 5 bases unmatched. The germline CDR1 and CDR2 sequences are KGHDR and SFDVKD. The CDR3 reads CATSDPGGLAAYNEQFF. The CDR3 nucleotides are TGTGCCACCAGTGATCCGGGGGGACTAGCGGCCTACAATGAGCAGTTCTTC.

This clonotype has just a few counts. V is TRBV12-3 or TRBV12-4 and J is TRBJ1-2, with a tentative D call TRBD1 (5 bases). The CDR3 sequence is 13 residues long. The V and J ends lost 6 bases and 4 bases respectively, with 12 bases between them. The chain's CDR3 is CASRRDVGYGYTF. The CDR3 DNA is TGTGCCAGCAGACGGGACGTAGGCTATGGCTACACCTTC.

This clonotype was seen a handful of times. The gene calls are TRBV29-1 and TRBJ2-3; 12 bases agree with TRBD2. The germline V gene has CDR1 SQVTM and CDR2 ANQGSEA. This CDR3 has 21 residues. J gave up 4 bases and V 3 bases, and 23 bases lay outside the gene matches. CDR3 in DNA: TGCAGCGTTGATGGGGGTCCCGGGACAGGTAGACTAGCGGGAGCCCCAGATACGCAGTATTTT. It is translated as CSVDGGPGTGRLAGAPDTQYF.

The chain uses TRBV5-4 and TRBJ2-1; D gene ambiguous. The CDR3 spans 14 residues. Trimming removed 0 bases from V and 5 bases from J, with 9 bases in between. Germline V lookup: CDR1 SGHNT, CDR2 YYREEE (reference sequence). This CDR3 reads CASSLAFYNNEQFF. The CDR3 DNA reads TGTGCCAGCAGCTTGGCCTTCTACAACAATGAGCAGTTCTTC.

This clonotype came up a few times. This CDR3 reads CASSLVQGIHEQYF. The CDR3 DNA follows: TGTGCCAGCAGCTTAGTCCAGGGTATCCACGAGCAGTACTTC. This chain joins TRBV7-2 and TRBJ2-7, with a tentative D call TRBD1 (5 bases). CDR1 is SGHTA and CDR2 is FQGNSA in the germline V gene. Trimming stripped 1 base from V and 5 bases from J, with 12 bases between. This CDR3 contains 14 residues.

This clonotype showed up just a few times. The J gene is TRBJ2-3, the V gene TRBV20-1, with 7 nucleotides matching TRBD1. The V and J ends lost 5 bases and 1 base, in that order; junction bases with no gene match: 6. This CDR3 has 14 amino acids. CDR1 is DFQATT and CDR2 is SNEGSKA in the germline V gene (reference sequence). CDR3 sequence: CSAGPGTGTDTQYF. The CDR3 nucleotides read TGCAGTGCTGGCCCCGGGACAGGCACAGATACGCAGTATTTT.

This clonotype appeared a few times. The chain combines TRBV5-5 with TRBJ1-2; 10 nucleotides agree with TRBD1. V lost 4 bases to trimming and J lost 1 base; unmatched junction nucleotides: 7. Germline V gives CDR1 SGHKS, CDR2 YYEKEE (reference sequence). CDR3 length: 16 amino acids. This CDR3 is CASSLRQGAYNYGYTF. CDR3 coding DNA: TGTGCCAGCAGCCTGAGACAGGGGGCATATAACTATGGCTACACCTTC.

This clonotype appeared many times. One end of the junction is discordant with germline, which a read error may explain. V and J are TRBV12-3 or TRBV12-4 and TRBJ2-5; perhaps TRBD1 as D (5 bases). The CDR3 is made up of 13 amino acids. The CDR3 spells CASSLDSGETQYF. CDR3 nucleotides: TGCGCCAGCAGCTTGGATTCAGGGGAGACCCAGTACTTC.

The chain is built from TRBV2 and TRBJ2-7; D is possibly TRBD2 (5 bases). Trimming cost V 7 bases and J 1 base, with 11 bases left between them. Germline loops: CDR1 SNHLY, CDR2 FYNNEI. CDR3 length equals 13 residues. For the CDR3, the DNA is TGTGCCAGCAAGAGGGAGCGGTCCTACGAGCAGTACTTC. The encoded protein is CASKRERSYEQYF.

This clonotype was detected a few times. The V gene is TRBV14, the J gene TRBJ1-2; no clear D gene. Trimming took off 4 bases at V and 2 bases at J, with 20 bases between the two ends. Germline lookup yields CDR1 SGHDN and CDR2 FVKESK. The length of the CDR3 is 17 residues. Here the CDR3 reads CASSRERIGAGNYGYTF. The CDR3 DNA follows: TGTGCCAGCAGCCGAGAACGGATAGGCGCTGGAAACTATGGCTACACCTTC.

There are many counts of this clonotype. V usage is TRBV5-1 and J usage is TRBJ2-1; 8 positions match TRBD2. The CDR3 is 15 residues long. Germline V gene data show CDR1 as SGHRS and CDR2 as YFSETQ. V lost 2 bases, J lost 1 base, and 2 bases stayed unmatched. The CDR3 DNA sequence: TGCGCCAGCAGCTTAGCGGGGGAGTCCTACAATGAGCAGTTCTTC. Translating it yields CASSLAGESYNEQFF. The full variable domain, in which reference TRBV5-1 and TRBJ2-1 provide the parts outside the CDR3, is KAGVTQTPRYLIKTRGQQVTLSCSPISGHRSVSWYQQTPGQGLQFLFEYFSETQRNKGNFPGRFSGRQFSNSRSEMNVSTLELGDSALYLCASSLAGESYNEQFFGPGTRLTVL.

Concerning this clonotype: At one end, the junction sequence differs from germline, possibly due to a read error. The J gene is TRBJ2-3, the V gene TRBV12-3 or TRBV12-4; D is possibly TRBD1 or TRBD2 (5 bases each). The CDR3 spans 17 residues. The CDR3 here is CASSFRLLGASTDAQYF. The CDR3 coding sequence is TGTGCCAGCAGTTTTAGGTTGCTAGGGGCTAGCACAGATGCGCAGTATTTT.

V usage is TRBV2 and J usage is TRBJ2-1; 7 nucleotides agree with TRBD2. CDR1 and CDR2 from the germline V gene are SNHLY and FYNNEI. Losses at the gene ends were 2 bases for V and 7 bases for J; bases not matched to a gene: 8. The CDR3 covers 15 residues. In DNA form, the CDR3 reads TGTGCCAGCAGTGAAAGTCGGACTAGATGGAATGAGCAGTTCTTC. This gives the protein CASSESRTRWNEQFF.

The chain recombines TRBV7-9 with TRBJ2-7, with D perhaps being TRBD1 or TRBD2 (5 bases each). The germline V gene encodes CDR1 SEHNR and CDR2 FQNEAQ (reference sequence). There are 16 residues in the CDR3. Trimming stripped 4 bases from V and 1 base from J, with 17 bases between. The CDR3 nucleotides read TGTGCCAGCAGCTCAGGCCAGGGAGAGGCGTCCTACGAGCAGTACTTC. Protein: CASSSGQGEASYEQYF.

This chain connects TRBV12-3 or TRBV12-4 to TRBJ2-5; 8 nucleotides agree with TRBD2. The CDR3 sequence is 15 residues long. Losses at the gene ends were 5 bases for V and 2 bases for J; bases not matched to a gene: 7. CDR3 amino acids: CASSPTSALQETQYF. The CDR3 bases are TGTGCCAGCAGTCCGACTAGCGCTCTACAAGAGACCCAGTACTTC.